Below, 32 T cell receptor beta chains from the same sample are listed, as sequenced in a study of T cell repertoires in cytomegalovirus infection. TCRdb reprocessed the reads with MiXCR, giving one entry per CDR3 protein. The sample yields about 260,000 distinct CDR3 sequences, roughly 13% seen once. Sequencing was carried out using PBMCs. These receptors were taken from a human donor in good health (CMV status not recorded). Some clones in this sample may be carry-over from other donors' samples.

The chain couples TRBV28 to TRBJ2-3, with D unresolved. The CDR3 consists of 15 residues. Trimming stripped 8 bases from V and 2 bases from J, with 17 bases between. Germline V gene sequence: CDR1 MDHEN, CDR2 SYDVKM. The CDR3 loop is CASFPRGGYTDTQYF. Written as DNA, the CDR3 is TGTGCCAGCTTTCCCCGCGGCGGCTACACAGATACGCAGTATTTT.

The sample holds many counts of this clonotype. V usage is TRBV7-2 and J usage is TRBJ2-7; the D gene is possibly TRBD2 (5 bases). Germline CDR1 reads SGHTA; CDR2 reads FQGNSA. V shed 3 bases and J shed 7 bases, with 16 bases lying between them. The CDR3 runs 14 residues. The CDR3 is CASSFGSSGGEQYF. The CDR3, as DNA: TGTGCCAGCAGCTTCGGGTCTTCCGGCGGGGAGCAGTACTTC.

This clonotype was detected many times. The gene calls are TRBV7-2 and TRBJ2-7; 10 bases line up with TRBD2. With V trimmed by 5 bases and J by 7 bases, 11 bases remained unmatched. Germline V lookup: CDR1 SGHTA, CDR2 FQGNSA. This CDR3 region has 15 residues. The CDR3 is CASSPQASGSREQYF. In nucleotides, the CDR3 is TGTGCCAGCAGCCCACAGGCTAGCGGGAGTAGAGAGCAGTACTTC.

The V call is TRBV6-5, the J call TRBJ2-3; the D gene is possibly TRBD1 (6 bases). The CDR3 is 16 residues long. Trimming removed 2 bases at V and 4 bases at J, with 16 bases between. The germline CDR1 and CDR2 sequences are MNHEY and SVGAGI. The CDR3 nucleotides are TGTGCCAGCAGTTACCGACTATTTGGGGGCTCAGATACGCAGTATTTT. This sequence encodes CASSYRLFGGSDTQYF.

This clonotype came up many times. This chain connects TRBV20-1 to TRBJ2-5, with a weak D call TRBD2 (5 bases). The CDR3 has 16 amino acids. Trimming took off 1 base at V and 2 bases at J, with 17 bases between the two ends. Germline CDR1 is DFQATT and CDR2 is SNEGSKA (reference sequence). DNA for the CDR3: TGCAGTGCTAGAGGTCCCCAAAGCGGAGAACAAGAGACCCAGTACTTC. The encoded protein is CSARGPQSGEQETQYF.

The rearrangement links TRBV18 to TRBJ1-1; D remains unclear. V lost 0 bases and J 1 base, leaving 9 bases between the germline ends. Per germline, CDR1 KGHSH and CDR2 LQKENI. This CDR3 region has 15 residues. CDR3 nucleotide sequence: TGTGCCAGCTCACCACCGACGGGCAAGAACACTGAAGCTTTCTTT. Translated, it gives CASSPPTGKNTEAFF. The full variable domain, completed using reference TRBV18 and TRBJ1-1, is NAGVMQNPRHLVRRRGQEARLRCSPMKGHSHVYWYRQLPEEGLKFMVYLQKENIIDESGMPKERFSAEFPKEGPSILRIQQVVRGDSAAYFCASSPPTGKNTEAFFGQGTRLTVV.

The table lists this clonotype with a few counts. The chain uses TRBV19 and TRBJ1-5; D is possibly TRBD1 (5 bases). Trimming left V 7 bases short and J 8 bases short, with 21 bases between. The CDR3 runs 15 residues. Germline CDR1 reads LNHDA; CDR2 reads SQIVND (reference sequence). The CDR3 here is CASNAYPVGEEPQHF. The DNA for the CDR3 is TGTGCCAGTAACGCTTACCCGGTGGGGGAAGAGCCCCAGCATTTT.

The chain has TRBV28 and TRBJ2-7, with D tentatively TRBD2 (5 bases). Germline V gene sequence: CDR1 MDHEN, CDR2 SYDVKM. The V and J ends lost 5 bases and 2 bases respectively, with 13 bases between them. The CDR3 length is 14 residues. Written as DNA, the CDR3 is TGTGCCAGCAGTACAAGAGGGAAAGCCTACGAGCAGTACTTC. As protein: CASSTRGKAYEQYF.

There are many counts of this clonotype. The rearrangement joins TRBV7-2 to TRBJ2-2, with D unclear. CDR1 is SGHTA and CDR2 is FQGNSA in the germline V gene. Trimming shortened V by 1 base and J by 2 bases, and 5 bases separated the two germline ends. The length of the CDR3 is 14 residues. As DNA, the CDR3 is TGTGCCAGCAGCTTAGTACCTAACACCGGGGAGCTGTTTTTT. The encoded protein is CASSLVPNTGELFF.

A few counts support this clonotype. The V call is TRBV7-9, the J call TRBJ1-5; D remains unclear. Germline V gene lookup returns CDR1 SEHNR and CDR2 FQNEAQ (reference sequence). This CDR3 is built from 15 residues. Trimming removed 4 bases from V and 3 bases from J, with 13 bases in between. CDR3 amino acids: CASSSTHGANQPQHF. The CDR3 bases are TGTGCCAGCAGCTCTACCCATGGAGCCAATCAGCCCCAGCATTTT.

Comment on this clonotype: A read error may explain this, as a much larger clone is one base away. The chain links TRBV4-1 to TRBJ1-1; no clear D gene. The CDR3 totals 15 residues. Germline V gene lookup returns CDR1 MGHRA and CDR2 YSYEKL. CDR3 DNA: TGCGCCAGCAGCCTCCGGAGGGAGATGAACACTGTAGCTTTCTTT. Translated: CASSLRREMNTVAFF.

This clonotype has a handful of counts. The chain uses TRBV19 and TRBJ2-2, with 12 nucleotides matching TRBD2. The CDR3 consists of 17 residues. The germline gives CDR1 LNHDA, CDR2 SQIVND (reference sequence). Trimming removed 4 bases from V and 2 bases from J; junction bases left unmatched: 5. The CDR3, as DNA: TGTGCCAGTAGTAGACAGGGACTAGCGGGCAACACCGGGGAGCTGTTTTTT. Translation gives CASSRQGLAGNTGELFF.

This chain uses TRBV5-1 with TRBJ2-1; 7 bases are shared with TRBD2. V gave up 1 base and J gave up 5 bases; unmatched junction bases: 3. This CDR3 contains 14 residues. Germline lookup yields CDR1 SGHRS and CDR2 YFSETQ. The CDR3 sequence: CASSLRAGDNEQFF. The DNA for the CDR3 is TGCGCCAGCAGCTTGCGTGCGGGAGACAATGAGCAGTTCTTC.

The gene calls are TRBV6-5 and TRBJ2-7, with D tentatively TRBD1 or TRBD2 (6 bases each). Germline values: CDR1 MNHEY, CDR2 SVGAGI. The CDR3 has 14 amino acids. The germline V and J ends were trimmed by 6 bases and 5 bases, with 17 bases remaining between them. The CDR3 nucleotides read TGTGCCAGCAGCGGGGGCCCTTTTGTCCACGAGCAGTACTTC. It codes for CASSGGPFVHEQYF.

The rearrangement links TRBV7-2 to TRBJ2-7; 9 bases line up with TRBD2. Trimming took 1 base from V and 4 from J; bases not matched to a gene: 17. This CDR3 region has 19 residues. CDR1 and CDR2 (germline): SGHTA, FQGNSA. CDR3 in amino acids: CASSLVGGPRLAEGYEQYF. CDR3 sequence (DNA): TGTGCCAGCAGCTTAGTAGGGGGACCCAGACTAGCGGAGGGGTACGAGCAGTACTTC.

This clonotype was observed a handful of times. This CDR3 is CASSKRWDRDISGANVLTF. The CDR3 DNA sequence: TGTGCCAGCAGCAAAAGGTGGGACAGGGACATCTCTGGGGCCAACGTCCTGACTTTC. The chain combines TRBV27 with TRBJ2-6; 9 nucleotides agree with TRBD1. CDR1 and CDR2 (germline): MNHEY, SMNVEV (reference sequence). The V gene end was trimmed by 6 bases and the J gene end by 0 bases; junction bases not matched to a gene: 12. This CDR3 is 19 amino acids long.

The chain employs TRBV20-1 and TRBJ1-1; unclear D gene. Deletions cut 3 bases from V and 1 base from J, with 6 bases between. There are 12 residues in the CDR3. The germline V gene encodes CDR1 DFQATT and CDR2 SNEGSKA (reference sequence). CDR3 nucleotide sequence: TGCAGTGCTAGGACGGAGAACACTGAAGCTTTCTTT. Residues: CSARTENTEAFF.

This clonotype was counted between two and nine times. The chain combines TRBV11-1 with TRBJ2-1, with TRBD2 as a possible D gene (6 bases). Trimming took off 3 bases at V and 8 bases at J, with 11 bases between the two ends. The CDR3 is 13 residues long. Germline CDR1 is SGHAT and CDR2 is FQDESV (reference sequence). CDR3 coding DNA: TGTGCCAGCAGCTTCCGCAGGGAGGATGAGCAGTTCTTC. It is translated as CASSFRREDEQFF.

The genes are TRBV18 and TRBJ2-7; 7 positions match TRBD1. Germline CDR1 reads KGHSH; CDR2 reads LQKENI. V was pared by 4 bases and J by 6 bases, with 9 bases of the junction left unmatched. The length of the CDR3 is 14 residues. CDR3 DNA: TGTGCCAGCTCACAAGAGACAGGGACCGGCGAGCAGTACTTC. Protein product: CASSQETGTGEQYF.

This clonotype appeared many times. This CDR3 is CASSGTGGWDTEAFF. The DNA for the CDR3 is TGTGCCAGCAGTGGTACAGGGGGCTGGGACACTGAAGCTTTCTTT. V and J are TRBV6-1 and TRBJ1-1; 9 bases map to TRBD1. J gave up 3 bases and V 4 bases, and 6 bases lay outside the gene matches. The CDR3 is 15 residues long. CDR1 and CDR2 from the germline V gene are MNHNS and SASEGT.

In its sample, this clonotype was seen many times. The chain is built from TRBV7-3 and TRBJ2-2; TRBD1 aligns across 8 bases. The germline V gene encodes CDR1 SGHTA and CDR2 FQGTGA. The CDR3 has 13 residues. V lost 8 bases and J lost 7; bases outside the gene matches: 6. This CDR3 reads CASQDRDDGELFF. In nucleotides, the CDR3 is TGTGCCAGCCAGGACAGGGACGACGGGGAGCTGTTTTTT.

CDR3 in amino acids: CASSVEAGGLYNEQFF. Written as DNA, the CDR3 is TGTGCCAGCAGCGTAGAAGCGGGGGGCCTCTACAATGAGCAGTTCTTC. The chain couples TRBV9 to TRBJ2-1; 9 nucleotides align to TRBD2. The length of the CDR3 is 16 residues. The V gene's germline CDR1 is SGDLS and CDR2 YYNGEE. The V gene end was trimmed by 0 bases and the J gene end by 3 bases; junction bases not matched to a gene: 4. The full variable domain, completed using reference TRBV9 and TRBJ2-1, is DSGVTQTPKHLITATGQRVTLRCSPRSGDLSVYWYQQSLDQGLQFLIQYYNGEERAKGNILERFSAQQFPDLHSELNLSSLELGDSALYFCASSVEAGGLYNEQFFGPGTRLTVL.

This clonotype was picked up many times. The chain has TRBV6-2 or TRBV6-3 and TRBJ1-5, with D unresolved. The CDR3 contains 16 residues. Germline V CDR1 and CDR2: MNHEY, SVGEGT. V lost 6 bases and J lost 0, with 15 bases in between. The CDR3 region has the DNA TGTGCCAGCAGCTCGCCCGGTGGCTATAGCAATCAGCCCCAGCATTTT. Encoded protein: CASSSPGGYSNQPQHF.

The V call is TRBV5-1, the J call TRBJ2-7, with 9 bases that match TRBD2. V was pared by 3 bases and J by 2 bases, with 0 bases of the junction left unmatched. The CDR3 totals 13 residues. CDR1 is SGHRS and CDR2 is YFSETQ in the germline V gene. This chain's CDR3 is CASSSSGTYEQYF. The CDR3 DNA reads as TGCGCCAGCAGCTCTAGCGGGACCTACGAGCAGTACTTC.

This clonotype was detected many times. The J gene is TRBJ1-2, the V gene TRBV7-2; D remains ambiguous. V lost 1 base, J lost 6 bases, and 12 bases lay in between. Germline V gene lookup returns CDR1 SGHTA and CDR2 FQGNSA. The CDR3 spans 14 residues. CDR3 in DNA: TGTGCCAGCAGCTTAGGGTCAGGAAGAGATGGCTACACCTTC. Its translation: CASSLGSGRDGYTF.

The rearrangement links TRBV11-2 to TRBJ2-5; TRBD1 might be the D (7 bases). The ends were cut back, 3 bases at V and 4 bases at J, with 9 bases in the middle. The germline V gene encodes CDR1 SGHAT and CDR2 FQNNGV. The CDR3 contains 13 residues. The CDR3 DNA sequence: TGTGCCAGCAGCTTTCAGGGGGGAGAGACCCAGTACTTC. Translating it yields CASSFQGGETQYF.

This chain joins TRBV19 and TRBJ1-1; 8 bases line up with TRBD1. J lost 1 base, V lost 7 bases, and 8 bases had no gene match. The CDR3 consists of 15 residues. Looked up from germline, CDR1 is LNHDA and CDR2 is SQIVND (reference sequence). In DNA, the CDR3 is TGTGCCAGTATTCCGGGACAGGTTCCGAACACTGAAGCTTTCTTT. It is translated as CASIPGQVPNTEAFF.

This clonotype has at least ten counts. The chain employs TRBV2 and TRBJ1-5; no clear D. The CDR3 loop spans 14 amino acids. CDR1 and CDR2 (germline): SNHLY, FYNNEI. Between the trimmed V and J ends, which lost 6 bases and 6 bases, there was a span of 15 bases. In nucleotides, the CDR3 is TGTGCCAGCAGCCGGGTGACTGGCCCTCAGCCCCAGCATTTT. This gives the protein CASSRVTGPQPQHF.

This rearrangement joins TRBV2 to TRBJ2-3; 13 nucleotides match TRBD2. The CDR3 is 15 amino acids. CDR1 and CDR2 from the germline V gene are SNHLY and FYNNEI. V was pared by 5 bases and J by 5 bases, with 4 bases of the junction left unmatched. CDR3 residues: CASSMTSGGRDTQYF. The CDR3 region has the DNA TGTGCCAGCAGTATGACTAGCGGGGGGAGAGATACGCAGTATTTT. The full variable domain, with the rest looked up from reference TRBV2 and TRBJ2-3, is EPEVTQTPSHQVTQMGQEVILRCVPISNHLYFYWYRQILGQKVEFLVSFYNNEISEKSEIFDDQFSVERPDGSNFTLKIRSTKLEDSAMYFCASSMTSGGRDTQYFGPGTRLTVL.

This clonotype was recorded many times. The J gene is TRBJ2-1, the V gene TRBV11-1; 9 bases are shared with TRBD2. V was clipped by 5 bases and J by 9 bases; unmatched bases: 11. In germline, CDR1 is SGHAT, CDR2 FQDESV (reference sequence). The CDR3 sequence is 15 residues long. The DNA of the CDR3 is TGTGCCAGCAGCCCCCCCCACGGACTAGCGAGTGAGCAGTTCTTC. Translated, it gives CASSPPHGLASEQFF.

This chain connects TRBV7-9 to TRBJ1-2; 7 bases are shared with TRBD1. CDR1 is SEHNR and CDR2 is FQNEAQ in the germline V gene (reference sequence). J was trimmed by 3 bases and V by 6 bases; bases with no gene match: 16. This CDR3 has 17 residues. CDR3 nucleotide sequence: TGTGCCAGCAGGGCAGCACTCGGACAGGAGAATTACTATGGCTACACCTTC. Translation gives CASRAALGQENYYGYTF.

This clonotype was found a few times. This chain joins TRBV6-5 and TRBJ1-1; tentative D call: TRBD1 (6 bases). The germline V and J ends were trimmed by 5 bases and 10 bases, with 26 bases remaining between them. The CDR3 covers 16 residues. CDR1 and CDR2 (germline): MNHEY, SVGAGI. CDR3 in amino acids: CASSPRGWGSSAGAFF. In DNA, the CDR3 is TGTGCCAGCAGTCCCAGGGGCTGGGGCAGCTCGGCAGGAGCTTTCTTT.